These T cell receptor beta chains were read from a single sample in a study of CD8 T cells in ankylosing spondylitis. Each CDR3 protein is one row after TCRdb ran MiXCR on the 5' RACE reads. This sample has about 52,000 distinct CDR3 sequences, with 7.4% found just once. Source material: blood, either unsorted or a sorted T cell fraction (not recorded which). The origin of the receptors is a female donor with ankylosing spondylitis or in good health (not recorded which). The CDR3 runs from the conserved cysteine through the conserved F or W. Each record gives: clone size, J gene, V gene, CDR3 length, D gene, CDR3 DNA, CDR3 protein. D genes are given only for firm matches. Where a row states a size, it is once, few, many or the class of an expanded clone; other rows omit it.

>-|TRBJ1-1|TRBV4-3|17|-
TGCGCCAGCAGCAAAAGGGGAGGAGGGGTTGGGAGCACTGAAGCTTTCTTT
CASSKRGGGVGSTEAFF
>many|TRBJ1-6|TRBV28|13|-
TGTGCCAGCAGTTTATGGGGGAATTCACCCCTCCACTTT
CASSLWGNSPLHF
>few|TRBJ2-3|TRBV7-2|14|TRBD1
TGTGCCAGCAGCTTGACAGGGGGCATGGATACGCAGTATTTT
CASSLTGGMDTQYF
>few|TRBJ1-2|TRBV6-2/TRBV6-3|13|-
TGTGCCAGCAGGGGCAGGGCAAGAGGGGGCTACACCTTC
CASRGRARGGYTF
>many|TRBJ1-1|TRBV5-1|18|TRBD1
TGCGCCAGCAGCTTGGAGAGTTTTCGAGGGGGCCGTGACACTGAAGCTTTCTTT
CASSLESFRGGRDTEAFF
>many|TRBJ1-5|TRBV9|13|-
TGTGCCAGCAGCCGTGAGGCTTATCAGCCCCAGCATTTT
CASSREAYQPQHF
>few|TRBJ2-2|TRBV7-2|16|TRBD1
TGTGCCAGCAGCTTGAGGACAGGGGTGCACACCGGGGAGCTGTTTTTT
CASSLRTGVHTGELFF
>many|TRBJ2-7|TRBV5-1|15|-
TGCGCCAGCAGTATTTTTGGGGGAAGTACCTACGAGCAGTACTTC
CASSIFGGSTYEQYF
>many|TRBJ1-1|TRBV27|14|TRBD1
TGTGCCAGCAGCCACACAGGGGCCGACACTGAAGCTTTCTTT
CASSHTGADTEAFF
>many|TRBJ2-1|TRBV29-1|16|-
TGCAGCGTTGGTGGGACTTGGACAGGTCTTAGGAATGAGCAGTTCTTC
CSVGGTWTGLRNEQFF
>-|TRBJ1-6|TRBV7-2|16|TRBD1
TGTGCCAGCACCGCAATGGGGACAGCATATAATTCACCCCTCCACTTT
CASTAMGTAYNSPLHF
>many|TRBJ2-2|TRBV7-7|14|-
TGTGCTAGCAGCTCTGATACAGGGACCGGGGAGCTGTTTTTT
CASSSDTGTGELFF
>many|TRBJ2-5|TRBV6-2/TRBV6-3|15|TRBD2
TGTGCCAGCAGTTACAAACTAGCGGGCCAAGAGACCCAGTACTTC
CASSYKLAGQETQYF
>many|TRBJ2-1|TRBV6-5|18|TRBD2
TGTGCCAGCAGTTACTCGTTTCAGCGGGGGAAGGTCTATCTTGGGCAGTTCTTC
CASSYSFQRGKVYLGQFF
>many|TRBJ2-1|TRBV4-3|18|TRBD2
TGCGCCAGCAGCCAGTCCCGGGTTAGCGGGGGGACCTACAATGAGCAGTTCTTC
CASSQSRVSGGTYNEQFF
>-|TRBJ2-1|TRBV5-1|12|-
TGCGCCAGCAGCGATCTTGGGAGGGAGCAGTTCTTC
CASSDLGREQFF
>few|TRBJ1-1|TRBV11-1|12|-
TGTGCCAGCAGCGGCGACAGTAGTGAAGCTTTCTTT
CASSGDSSEAFF
>many|TRBJ2-1|TRBV12-3/TRBV12-4|12|-
TGTGCCAGCAGTTTAGAGGGCCATGAGCAGTTCTTC
CASSLEGHEQFF
>many|TRBJ2-5|TRBV5-5|14|-
TGTGCCAGCAGCTTGGTTCCTAGCACGGAGACCCAGTACTTC
CASSLVPSTETQYF
>many|TRBJ1-6|TRBV5-1|16|TRBD1
TGCGCCAGCAGCTTGTGGGGACAGGGTGGTAATTCACCCCTCCACTTT
CASSLWGQGGNSPLHF
>many|TRBJ2-7|TRBV5-1|17|-
TGCGCCAGCAGCTCCGGGACGGATGTTATTTTTACCTACGAGCAGTACTTC
CASSSGTDVIFTYEQYF
>many|TRBJ1-1|TRBV6-1|15|TRBD1
TGTGCCAGCAGTCCCCGGACAGGGACGATCACTGAAGCTTTCTTT
CASSPRTGTITEAFF
>many|TRBJ1-4|TRBV5-1|13|-
TGCGCCAGCAGCCCTAGACAGAATGAAAAACTGTTTTTT
CASSPRQNEKLFF
>many|TRBJ1-2|TRBV11-3|13|-
TGTGCCAGCAGCTTATCCGACAGCAAAGGCTACACCTTC
CASSLSDSKGYTF
>many|TRBJ2-3|TRBV5-1|15|-
TGCGCCAGCAGCTTGGCACCCTTTAGCACAGATACGCAGTATTTT
CASSLAPFSTDTQYF
>many|TRBJ1-6|TRBV6-5|16|-
TGTGCCAGCAGTTATGGGTCACATCCCTATAATTCACCCCTCCACTTT
CASSYGSHPYNSPLHF
>once|TRBJ1-1|TRBV7-2|12|-
TGTGCCAGCAGCTCGACAGGCCGTGAAACTTTCTTT
CASSSTGRETFF
>many|TRBJ2-5|TRBV6-5|16|TRBD1
TGTGCCAGCAGTTACTCGACCGGACAGGGGAGACAGACCCAGTACTTC
CASSYSTGQGRQTQYF
>many|TRBJ2-2|TRBV9|17|-
TGTGCCAGCAGCGTAGCTCGGACAGCCCCGAACACCGGGGAGCTGTTTTTT
CASSVARTAPNTGELFF
>many|TRBJ2-7|TRBV29-1|13|-
TGCAGCGGCGGCGGGACGGCTTCCTACGAGCAGTACTTC
CSGGGTASYEQYF